This T cell receptor beta chain was sequenced for a study of T cells in tumors after PD-1 blockade. Libraries were prepared by immunoSEQ multiplex PCR; TCRdb keeps only in-frame clonotypes and omits some of them. This table holds about 14,000 clones, 65% to 85% found once. Germline loops: CDR1 SNHLY, CDR2 FYNNEI. The V gene end was trimmed by 6 bases and the J gene end by 5 bases; junction bases not matched to a gene: 4. This CDR3 comprises 15 residues. Source: PBMCs, taken after anti-PD-1 treatment. The clonotype comes from a human donor with basal cell carcinoma. V gene TRBV2 combines with J gene TRBJ2-2; 12 nucleotides align to TRBD1. This CDR3 reads CASRGQGARTGELFF. The CDR3 DNA reads TGTGCCAGCAGGGGACAGGGGGCGCGGACCGGGGAGCTGTTTTTT.